This T cell receptor (beta chain) was profiled in a study of cytomegalovirus exposure and HLA in healthy donors. Study-level points and caveats: Specific recognition of CMV antigens was confirmed in vitro for a few chains (all CMV-associated).

The data were produced by immunoSEQ multiplex PCR, yet TCRdb's version contains in-frame clones alone and is incomplete. The sample has around 150,000 clones, approximately 81% seen once. Comments on this clone: The antigen is unknown. The junction differs from germline at one of its ends, possibly a read error. The same CDR3 arises from other DNA sequences in this sample as well.

The sample was PBMCs. The origin of this receptor is a man aged 25 to 40 in good health and CMV-seropositive.

The CDR3 DNA reads as TGTGCCAGCAGTCTTGGACAGGGTCGTTTCTATGGCTACACCTTT. It yields the protein CASSLGQGRFYGYTF. This chain connects TRBV2 to TRBJ1-2; 8 bases fit TRBD1. The germline V gene encodes CDR1 SNHLY and CDR2 FYNNEI. The CDR3 spans 15 residues.